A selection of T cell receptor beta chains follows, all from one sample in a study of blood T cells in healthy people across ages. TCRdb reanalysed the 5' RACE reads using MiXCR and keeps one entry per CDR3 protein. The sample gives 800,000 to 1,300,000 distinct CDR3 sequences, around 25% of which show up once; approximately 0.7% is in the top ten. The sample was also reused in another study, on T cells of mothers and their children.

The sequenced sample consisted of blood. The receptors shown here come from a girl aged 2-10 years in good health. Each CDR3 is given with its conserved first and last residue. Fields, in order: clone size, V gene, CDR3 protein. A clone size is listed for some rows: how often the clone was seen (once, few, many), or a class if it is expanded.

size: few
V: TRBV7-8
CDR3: CASSFPGGATNEKLFF

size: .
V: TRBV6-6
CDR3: CASWDGATNEKLFF

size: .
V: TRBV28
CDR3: CASSLVLVRDEQYF

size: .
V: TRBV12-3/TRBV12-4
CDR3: CASSLGTGWNEQYF

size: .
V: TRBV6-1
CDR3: CASKTRGMADTEAFF

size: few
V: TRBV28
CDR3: CASSRPWGDEQYF

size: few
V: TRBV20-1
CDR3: CSARDRLAGLTGELFF

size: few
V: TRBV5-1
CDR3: CASSLSGATDTEAFF

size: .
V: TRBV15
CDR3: CATSRSRDGGNTIYF

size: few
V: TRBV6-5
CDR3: CASSYSPSSGRSYEQFF

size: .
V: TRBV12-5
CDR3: CASGLAENTEAFF

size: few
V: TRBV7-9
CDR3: CASSLLPYGQYF

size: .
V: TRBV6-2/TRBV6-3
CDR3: CASSYSGESSPLHF

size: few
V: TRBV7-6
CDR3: CASSFREGGSFYGYTF

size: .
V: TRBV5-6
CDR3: CASSLLAGYTQYF

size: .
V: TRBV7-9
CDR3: CASSQMGLYEQYF

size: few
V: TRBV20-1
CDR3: CSARDSYYGYTF